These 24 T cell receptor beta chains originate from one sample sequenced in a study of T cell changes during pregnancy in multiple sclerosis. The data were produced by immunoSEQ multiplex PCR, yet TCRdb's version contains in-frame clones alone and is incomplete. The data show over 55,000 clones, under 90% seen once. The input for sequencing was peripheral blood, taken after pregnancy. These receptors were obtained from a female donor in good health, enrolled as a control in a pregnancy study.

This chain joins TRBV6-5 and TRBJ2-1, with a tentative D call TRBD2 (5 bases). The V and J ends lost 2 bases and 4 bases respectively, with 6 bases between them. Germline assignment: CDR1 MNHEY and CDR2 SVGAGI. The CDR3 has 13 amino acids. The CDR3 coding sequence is TGTGCCAGCAGTTACGAGGGTTACAATGAGCAGTTCTTC. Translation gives CASSYEGYNEQFF.

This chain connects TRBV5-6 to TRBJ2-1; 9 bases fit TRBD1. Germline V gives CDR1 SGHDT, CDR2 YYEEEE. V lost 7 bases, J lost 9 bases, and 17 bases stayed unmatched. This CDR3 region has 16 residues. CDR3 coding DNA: TGTGCCAGCTGGGGCCGACAGGGGGTAAACGGGGTTGAGCAGTTCTTC. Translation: CASWGRQGVNGVEQFF.

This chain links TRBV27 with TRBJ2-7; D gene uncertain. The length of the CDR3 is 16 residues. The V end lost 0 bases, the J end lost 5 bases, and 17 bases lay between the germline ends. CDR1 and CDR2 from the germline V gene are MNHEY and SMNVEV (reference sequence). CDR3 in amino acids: CASSLSIRVSLHEQYF. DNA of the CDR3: TGTGCCAGCAGTTTATCGATTCGGGTCTCTCTACACGAGCAGTACTTC.

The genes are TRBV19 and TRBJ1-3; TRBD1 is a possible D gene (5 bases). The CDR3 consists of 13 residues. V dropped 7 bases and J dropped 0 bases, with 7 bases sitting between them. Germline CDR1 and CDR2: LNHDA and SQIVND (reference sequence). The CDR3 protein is CASTDISGNTIYF. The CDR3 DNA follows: TGTGCCAGTACGGACATCTCTGGAAACACCATATATTTT.

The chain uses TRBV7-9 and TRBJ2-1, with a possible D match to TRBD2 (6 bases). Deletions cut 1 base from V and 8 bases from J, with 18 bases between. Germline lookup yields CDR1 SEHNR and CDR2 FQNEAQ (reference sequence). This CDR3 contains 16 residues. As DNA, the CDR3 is TGTGCCAGCAGCTTAGAAGGGCTAGCGCCGGGCGATGAGCAGTTCTTC. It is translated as CASSLEGLAPGDEQFF.

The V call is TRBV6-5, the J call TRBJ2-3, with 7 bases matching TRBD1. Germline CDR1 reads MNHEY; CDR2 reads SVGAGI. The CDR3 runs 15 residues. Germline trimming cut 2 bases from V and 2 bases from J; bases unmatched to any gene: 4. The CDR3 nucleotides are TGTGCCAGCAGTTACGGGACAGCGGACACAGATACGCAGTATTTT. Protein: CASSYGTADTDTQYF.

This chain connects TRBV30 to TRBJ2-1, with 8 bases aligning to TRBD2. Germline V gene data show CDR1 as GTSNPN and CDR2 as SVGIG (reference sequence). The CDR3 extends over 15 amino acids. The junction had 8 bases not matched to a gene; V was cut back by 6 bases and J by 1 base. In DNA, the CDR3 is TGTGCCTGCCCGAGCGGGAGACTGTCCTACAATGAGCAGTTCTTC. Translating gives CACPSGRLSYNEQFF.

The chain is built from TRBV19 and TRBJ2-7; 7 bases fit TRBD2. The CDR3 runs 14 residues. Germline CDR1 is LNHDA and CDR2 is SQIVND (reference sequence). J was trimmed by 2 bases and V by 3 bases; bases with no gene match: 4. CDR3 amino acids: CASSIAGDTYEQYF. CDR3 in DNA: TGTGCCAGTAGTATTGCGGGAGATACCTACGAGCAGTACTTC.

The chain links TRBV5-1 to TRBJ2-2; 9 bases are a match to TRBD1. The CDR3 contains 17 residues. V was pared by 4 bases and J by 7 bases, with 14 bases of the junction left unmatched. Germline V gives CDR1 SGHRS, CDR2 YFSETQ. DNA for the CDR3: TGCGCCAGCAGCGGACAGGGGACTTCCTCTCCGGGCGGGGAGCTGTTTTTT. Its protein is CASSGQGTSSPGGELFF.

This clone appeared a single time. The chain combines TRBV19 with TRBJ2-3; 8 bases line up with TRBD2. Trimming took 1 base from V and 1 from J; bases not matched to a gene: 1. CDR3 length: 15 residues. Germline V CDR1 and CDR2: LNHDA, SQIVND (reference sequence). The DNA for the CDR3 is TGTGCCAGTAGTATAGTGCGGGAGGGCACAGATACGCAGTATTTT. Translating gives CASSIVREGTDTQYF. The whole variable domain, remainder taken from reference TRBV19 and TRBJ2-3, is DGGITQSPKYLFRKEGQNVTLSCEQNLNHDAMYWYRQDPGQGLRLIYYSQIVNDFQKGDIAEGYSVSREKKESFPLTVTSAQKNPTAFYLCASSIVREGTDTQYFGPGTRLTVL.

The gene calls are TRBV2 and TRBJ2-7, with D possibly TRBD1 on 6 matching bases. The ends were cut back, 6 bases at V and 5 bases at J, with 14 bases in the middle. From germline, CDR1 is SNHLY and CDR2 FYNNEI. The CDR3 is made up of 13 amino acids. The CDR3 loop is CASRGDNGHEQYF. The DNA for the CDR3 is TGTGCCAGCAGGGGGGACAACGGACACGAGCAGTACTTC.

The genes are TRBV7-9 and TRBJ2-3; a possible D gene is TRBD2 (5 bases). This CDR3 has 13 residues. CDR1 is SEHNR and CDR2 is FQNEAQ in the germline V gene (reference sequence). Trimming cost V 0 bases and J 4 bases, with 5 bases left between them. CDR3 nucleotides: TGTGCCAGCAGCTTAGCGAGGGCAGATACGCAGTATTTT. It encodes CASSLARADTQYF.

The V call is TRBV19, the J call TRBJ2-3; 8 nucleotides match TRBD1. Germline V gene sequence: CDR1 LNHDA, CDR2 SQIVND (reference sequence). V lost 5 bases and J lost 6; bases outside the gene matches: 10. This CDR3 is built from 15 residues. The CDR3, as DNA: TGTGCCAGTAGTCCCGGACAGGGCGGATCGGATACGCAGTATTTT. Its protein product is CASSPGQGGSDTQYF.

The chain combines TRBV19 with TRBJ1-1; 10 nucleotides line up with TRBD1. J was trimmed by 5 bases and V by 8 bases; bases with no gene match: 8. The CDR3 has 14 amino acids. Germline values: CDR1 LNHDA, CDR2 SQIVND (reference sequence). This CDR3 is CASSQGQGTTEAFF. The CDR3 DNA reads TGTGCCAGTTCTCAGGGACAGGGGACGACTGAAGCTTTCTTT.

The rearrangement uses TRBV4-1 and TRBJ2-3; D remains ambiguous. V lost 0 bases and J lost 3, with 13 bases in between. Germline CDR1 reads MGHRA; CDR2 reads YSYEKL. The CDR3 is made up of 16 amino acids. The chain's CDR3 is CASSQDQATRTDTQYF. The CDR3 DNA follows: TGCGCCAGCAGCCAAGATCAAGCGACCCGGACAGATACGCAGTATTTT.

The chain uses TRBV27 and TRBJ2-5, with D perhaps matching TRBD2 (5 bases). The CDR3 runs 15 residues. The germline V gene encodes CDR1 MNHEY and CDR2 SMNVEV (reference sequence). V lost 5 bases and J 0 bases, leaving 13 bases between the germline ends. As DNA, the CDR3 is TGTGCCAGCAGTGGGAAACCGGGGTACCAAGAGACCCAGTACTTC. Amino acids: CASSGKPGYQETQYF.

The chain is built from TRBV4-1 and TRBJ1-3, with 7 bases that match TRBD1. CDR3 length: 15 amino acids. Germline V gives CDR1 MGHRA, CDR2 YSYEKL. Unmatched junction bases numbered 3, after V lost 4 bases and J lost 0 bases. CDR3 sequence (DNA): TGCGCCAGCAGCCCGGGACAGTTCTCTGGAAACACCATATATTTT. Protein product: CASSPGQFSGNTIYF.

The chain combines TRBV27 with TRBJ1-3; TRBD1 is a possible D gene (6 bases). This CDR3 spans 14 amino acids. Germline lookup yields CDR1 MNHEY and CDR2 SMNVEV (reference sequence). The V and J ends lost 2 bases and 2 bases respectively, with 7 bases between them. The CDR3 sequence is CASSLQGTGNTIYF. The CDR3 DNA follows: TGTGCCAGCAGTTTACAGGGGACTGGAAACACCATATATTTT.

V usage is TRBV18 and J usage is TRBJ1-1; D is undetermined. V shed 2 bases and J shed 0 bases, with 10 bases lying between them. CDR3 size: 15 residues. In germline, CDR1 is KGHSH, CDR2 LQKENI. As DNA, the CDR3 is TGTGCCAGCTCACCAATCTCACAGATGAACACTGAAGCTTTCTTT. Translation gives CASSPISQMNTEAFF.

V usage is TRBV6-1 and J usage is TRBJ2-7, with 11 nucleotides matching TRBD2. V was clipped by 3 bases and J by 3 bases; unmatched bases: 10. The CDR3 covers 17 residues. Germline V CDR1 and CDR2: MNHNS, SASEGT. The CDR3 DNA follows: TGTGCCAGCAGTGACCCGGGACTAGCGGAAAAACGCTACGAGCAGTACTTC. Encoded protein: CASSDPGLAEKRYEQYF.

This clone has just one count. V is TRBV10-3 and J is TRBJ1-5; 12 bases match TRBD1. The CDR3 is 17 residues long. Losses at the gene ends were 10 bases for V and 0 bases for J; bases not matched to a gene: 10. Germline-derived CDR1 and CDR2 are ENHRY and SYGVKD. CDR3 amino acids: CATSRGQGAYSNQPQHF. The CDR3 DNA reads TGTGCCACCTCAAGGGGACAGGGGGCTTATAGCAATCAGCCCCAGCATTTT.

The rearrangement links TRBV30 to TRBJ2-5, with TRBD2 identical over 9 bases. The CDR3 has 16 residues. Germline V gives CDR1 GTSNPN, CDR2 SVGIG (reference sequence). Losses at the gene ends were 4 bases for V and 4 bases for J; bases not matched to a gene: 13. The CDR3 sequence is CAWTNGRGGLRETQYF. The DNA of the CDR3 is TGTGCCTGGACCAACGGGCGGGGGGGCCTACGAGAGACCCAGTACTTC.

DNA of the CDR3: TGCGCCAGCAGCCAAGATATAGGGGTGCAAGAGACCCAGTACTTC. It encodes CASSQDIGVQETQYF. The V call is TRBV4-3, the J call TRBJ2-5; TRBD1 is a possible D gene (5 bases). V dropped 0 bases and J dropped 2 bases, with 10 bases sitting between them. The CDR3 extends over 15 amino acids. Germline V gene sequence: CDR1 LGHNA, CDR2 YSLEER.

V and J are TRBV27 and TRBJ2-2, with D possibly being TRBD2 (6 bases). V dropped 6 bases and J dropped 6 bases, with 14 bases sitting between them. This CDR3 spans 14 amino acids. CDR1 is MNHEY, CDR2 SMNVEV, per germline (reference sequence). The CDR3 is CASSPALAPGELFF. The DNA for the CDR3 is TGTGCCAGCAGCCCCGCCCTAGCGCCCGGGGAGCTGTTTTTT.